This entry lists 24 T cell receptor beta chains sequenced from one sample in a study of regulatory T cells in long-lasting Graves disease. Documented time point: newly diagnosed GD, antithyroid drugs for less than 3 months. The TCR library used RNA extracted from PBMCs. Arm-PCR with iRepertoire HTBI primers amplified the CDR3 regions for these TCR beta libraries. TCRdb ran MiXCR on the multiplex PCR reads and lists one entry per CDR3 protein. Here the sample spans approximately 560,000 distinct CDR3 sequences, about 16% being singletons. The same sample was also used in a study of T cells in Graves' hyperthyroidism and ophthalmopathy.

The sequencing here drew on peripheral blood mononuclear cells (PBMCs), taken at new diagnosis, from a patient treated with antithyroid drugs. The receptors originated from a young man with Graves disease.

With regard to this clonotype: An end of the junction does not agree with germline; a read error may underlie this. The rearrangement links TRBV2 to TRBJ2-2; 8 nucleotides match TRBD2. Germline V gene sequence: CDR1 SNHLY, CDR2 FYNNEI. The CDR3 length is 16 residues. The DNA of the CDR3 is TGCGCCAGCAGTGAGACCCGGGGGGGGAACACCGGGGAGCTGTTTTTT. Translation: CASSETRGGNTGELFF.

This clonotype was picked up a small number of times. The rearrangement links TRBV3-1 to TRBJ2-5, with D unclear. The V end lost 1 base, the J end lost 1 base, and 10 bases lay between the germline ends. Germline CDR1 and CDR2: LGHDT and YNNKEL (reference sequence). CDR3 length: 15 residues. CDR3 DNA sequence: TGTGCCAGCAGCCAAGTCTCAGGCGTCCAAGAGACCCAGTACTTC. It translates to CASSQVSGVQETQYF.

The rearrangement joins TRBV27 to TRBJ1-4, with D uncertain. The CDR3 totals 14 residues. With 7 bases removed from V and 4 bases from J, the gap between germline ends came to 13 bases. Per the germline V gene, CDR1 is MNHEY and CDR2 is SMNVEV (reference sequence). In nucleotides, the CDR3 is TGTGCCAGCACCCCGACGGCCTTTAATGAAAAACTGTTTTTT. Its protein product is CASTPTAFNEKLFF.

This clonotype appeared many times. The chain joins TRBV20-1 to TRBJ2-1; the D gene is possibly TRBD1 (6 bases). The CDR3 is made up of 11 amino acids. Trimming took off 1 base at V and 12 bases at J, with 10 bases between the two ends. The germline gives CDR1 DFQATT, CDR2 SNEGSKA (reference sequence). The CDR3: CSARGVDRQFF. CDR3 nucleotide sequence: TGCAGTGCTAGAGGTGTGGACAGGCAGTTCTTC.

This clonotype was recorded at least ten times. The chain recombines TRBV19 with TRBJ1-5; the D gene is possibly TRBD1 (5 bases). Between the trimmed V and J ends, which lost 6 bases and 6 bases, there was a span of 12 bases. Germline CDR1 and CDR2: LNHDA and SQIVND (reference sequence). This CDR3 is 13 amino acids long. CDR3 DNA: TGTGCCAGTAGAGGGACTGGGGGTCAGCCCCAGCATTTT. Translated: CASRGTGGQPQHF.

This clonotype has ten or more counts. This sequence joins TRBV5-1 and TRBJ2-7; D remains unclear. V shed 0 bases and J shed 3 bases, with 10 bases lying between them. The CDR3 is made up of 14 amino acids. Germline loops: CDR1 SGHRS, CDR2 YFSETQ. The DNA for the CDR3 is TGCGCCAGCAGCTTGGATCCCGGCTACTACGAGCAGTACTTC. It specifies CASSLDPGYYEQYF.

In this sample, this clonotype turned up a few times. The chain uses TRBV5-1 and TRBJ2-7; 9 bases match TRBD1. The CDR3 loop spans 15 amino acids. The germline V gene has CDR1 SGHRS and CDR2 YFSETQ. The junction had 8 bases not matched to a gene; V was cut back by 2 bases and J by 5 bases. This CDR3 is CASSFPGQGNHEQYF. CDR3 in DNA: TGCGCCAGCAGCTTCCCGGGACAGGGTAACCACGAGCAGTACTTC.

This clonotype was counted many times. The CDR3 nucleotides read TGTGCCAGCAGTTTATCAGCGACTGAAGCTTTCTTT. Its translation is CASSLSATEAFF. The chain is built from TRBV28 and TRBJ1-1, with no clear D. The CDR3 sequence is 12 residues long. Germline-derived CDR1 and CDR2 are MDHEN and SYDVKM. Trimming removed 1 base from V and 5 bases from J, with 5 bases in between.

The table lists this clonotype with many counts. The chain links TRBV30 to TRBJ1-2; 9 bases agree with TRBD1. The CDR3 sequence is 13 residues long. Trimming cost V 5 bases and J 4 bases; bases outside gene matches: 5. Germline CDR1 GTSNPN, CDR2 SVGIG (reference sequence). For the CDR3, the DNA is TGTGCCTGGGGGCGGGACAGGGCCTATGGCTACACCTTC. Translating it yields CAWGRDRAYGYTF.

This clonotype was detected ten times or more. The chain has TRBV6-5 and TRBJ1-1; no reliable D call. Germline loops: CDR1 MNHEY, CDR2 SVGAGI. V lost 0 bases, J lost 8 bases, and 13 bases lay in between. CDR3 size: 14 residues. The CDR3 reads CASSYSSVAGEAFF. As DNA, the CDR3 is TGTGCCAGCAGTTACTCGTCGGTTGCAGGAGAAGCTTTCTTT.

This clonotype has only a few counts. CDR3 nucleotides: TGTGCCAGCAGCTTAGGGCCGAAAGCTTTCTTT. Protein sequence: CASSLGPKAFF. The chain is built from TRBV5-6 and TRBJ1-1; D is unclear. Trimming took off 2 bases at V and 9 bases at J, with 8 bases between the two ends. Germline assignment: CDR1 SGHDT and CDR2 YYEEEE. This CDR3 contains 11 residues.

This clonotype has at least ten counts. This rearrangement joins TRBV7-9 to TRBJ2-7; no clear D gene. Per germline, CDR1 SEHNR and CDR2 FQNEAQ (reference sequence). There are 14 residues in the CDR3. V lost 3 bases to trimming and J lost 2 bases, with 11 bases between them. In DNA form, the CDR3 reads TGTGCCAGCAGCTTGGCGCCCACTACCTACGAGCAGTACTTC. Its protein is CASSLAPTTYEQYF.

The chain combines TRBV18 with TRBJ2-5, with 9 positions matching TRBD1. V shed 8 bases and J 8 bases; nucleotides not matched to a gene: 9. The CDR3 is 13 amino acids. Germline V lookup: CDR1 KGHSH, CDR2 LQKENI. DNA for the CDR3: TGTGCCAGCCAAGACAGGGGGACCGGAACCCAGTACTTC. It is translated as CASQDRGTGTQYF.

CDR3 sequence reads: CASSQEIDRLNTEAFF. The CDR3 coding sequence is TGTGCCAGCAGCCAAGAAATTGACAGGTTGAACACTGAAGCTTTCTTT. This sequence joins TRBV3-1 and TRBJ1-1, with D maybe TRBD1 (6 bases). This CDR3 spans 16 amino acids. Germline lookup yields CDR1 LGHDT and CDR2 YNNKEL (reference sequence). The V end was cut by 0 bases, the J end by 0 bases, with 11 bases between.

This clonotype was observed a handful of times. The gene calls are TRBV7-6 and TRBJ1-2; perhaps TRBD1 as D (5 bases). V shed 5 bases and J shed 8 bases, with 18 bases lying between them. This CDR3 has 14 residues. Germline CDR1 SGHVS, CDR2 FNYEAQ. Here the CDR3 DNA reads TGTGCCAGCAGCCTAGGAGGGGCCTTTGGAGGCTACACCTTC. Translation: CASSLGGAFGGYTF.

This clonotype appeared many times. This CDR3 is CASSPRPGTGNYEQYF. CDR3 DNA: TGTGCCAGCAGTCCCAGACCCGGGACAGGGAACTACGAGCAGTACTTC. This chain uses TRBV27 with TRBJ2-7, with 9 bases identical to TRBD1. Trimming at V came to 5 bases and at J to 3 bases, leaving 11 bases not matched to a gene. The V gene's germline CDR1 is MNHEY and CDR2 SMNVEV (reference sequence). The CDR3 contains 16 residues.

Note on this clonotype: One base away lies a much larger clone, so this may be a sequencing read error. No conserved phenylalanine or tryptophan is present at the end of the CDR3, so a read error is the likely explanation. The gene calls are TRBV20-1 and TRBJ2-7; 7 positions agree with TRBD2. Germline trimming cut 0 bases from V and 1 base from J; bases unmatched to any gene: 3. The germline CDR1 and CDR2 sequences are DFQATT and SNEGSKA (reference sequence). The CDR3 is 14 amino acids. This CDR3 reads CSARDGRGSYEQYS. The CDR3 bases are TGCAGTGCTAGAGATGGGAGGGGATCCTACGAGCAGTACTCC.

J is TRBJ2-1 and V is TRBV6-1; no reliable D call. Per germline, CDR1 MNHNS and CDR2 SASEGT. V dropped 6 bases and J dropped 4 bases, with 10 bases sitting between them. The CDR3 is 13 amino acids. Here the CDR3 reads CASRYERYNEQFF. The DNA for the CDR3 is TGTGCCAGCAGGTACGAACGATACAATGAGCAGTTCTTC.

This clonotype was counted only a few times. CDR3 region: CASSLGQKSTGELFF. DNA for the CDR3: TGTGCCAGCAGCTTAGGACAGAAATCCACCGGGGAGCTGTTTTTT. This chain joins TRBV7-2 and TRBJ2-2; D may be TRBD1 (5 bases). The CDR3 runs 15 residues. V was cut by 1 base and J by 4 bases, with 10 bases left in between. The germline V gene has CDR1 SGHTA and CDR2 FQGNSA.

This chain links TRBV12-3 or TRBV12-4 with TRBJ1-1, with a weak D call TRBD1 (5 bases). Trimming shortened V by 5 bases and J by 4 bases, and 11 bases separated the two germline ends. The CDR3 runs 13 residues. The CDR3 nucleotides read TGTGCCAGCAGTCTTAACAGGAGCACTGAAGCTTTCTTT. Its protein is CASSLNRSTEAFF.

This clonotype was detected once. A far larger clone lies a single base away; this is likely a read error. The V and J genes are TRBV2 and TRBJ2-3; TRBD2 matches at 7 bases. The germline gives CDR1 SNHLY, CDR2 FYNNEI. This CDR3 comprises 15 residues. The CDR3 reads CASSLDRAGTDRQYF. CDR3 DNA sequence: TGTGCCAGCAGCTTAGATCGAGCGGGAACAGATAGGCAGTATTTT. The entire variable domain, with the rest obtained from reference TRBV2 and TRBJ2-3, is as follows: EPEVTQTPSHQVTQMGQEVILRCVPISNHLYFYWYRQILGQKVEFLVSFYNNEISEKSEIFDDQFSVERPDGSNFTLKIRSTKLEDSAMYFCASSLDRAGTDRQYFGPGTRLTVL.

This clonotype was seen more than once but under ten times. The chain links TRBV27 to TRBJ2-4, with 12 nucleotides matching TRBD2. The CDR3 has 16 amino acids. Germline CDR1 is MNHEY and CDR2 is SMNVEV (reference sequence). V lost 8 bases to trimming and J lost 9 bases; unmatched junction nucleotides: 14. The CDR3 loop is CASGSGLAGRVSIQYF. The CDR3, as DNA: TGTGCCAGCGGTTCCGGACTAGCGGGAAGGGTTAGCATTCAGTACTTC.

The chain employs TRBV27 and TRBJ1-4, with 7 bases identical to TRBD1. From germline, CDR1 is MNHEY and CDR2 SMNVEV (reference sequence). The J segment lost 8 bases and the V segment lost 6 bases, leaving 9 bases of the junction unmatched. The CDR3 length is 14 residues. CDR3 loop: CASSPDRVFEKLFF. Here the CDR3 DNA reads TGTGCCAGCAGCCCAGACAGGGTATTCGAAAAACTGTTTTTT.

Many counts were recorded for this clonotype. V is TRBV29-1 and J is TRBJ2-1, with D possibly being TRBD2 (5 bases). The CDR3 spans 12 residues. Germline loops: CDR1 SQVTM, CDR2 ANQGSEA. The V end lost 4 bases, the J end lost 3 bases, and 7 bases lay between the germline ends. CDR3 coding DNA: TGCAGCGTTGCAGCGGACTACAATGAGCAGTTCTTC. Translating gives CSVAADYNEQFF.